This T cell receptor beta chain is drawn from a study of neoadjuvant anti-PD-1 for oral cavity cancer. The length of the CDR3 is 14 residues. The V gene lost 1 base and the J gene lost 5 bases, with 13 bases spanning the gap. Looked up from germline, CDR1 is SGHNT and CDR2 is YYREEE (reference sequence). Produced via immunoSEQ multiplex PCR; TCRdb's table is partial and in-frame only. This sample has approximately 67,000 clones; about 83% occur once, and the top ten carry roughly 3.5%. The source was PBMCs, collected before nivolumab (anti-PD-1) treatment. This sequence originates from a person aged 40 to 85 with oral cavity squamous cell carcinoma. The chain carries TRBV5-4 and TRBJ2-7; TRBD2 might be the D (5 bases). The CDR3 spells CASSLRGNADEQYF. The CDR3 nucleotides are TGTGCCAGCAGCTTGCGAGGGAATGCCGACGAGCAGTACTTC.